The rows below give T cell receptor beta chains drawn from one sample of a study of radiotherapy plus CTLA-4 blockade in lung cancer. Repertoires were generated with immunoSEQ multiplex PCR, while TCRdb's copy carries only in-frame clones and drops some. This sample has roughly 60,000 clones, with about 72% found just once. This material consisted of peripheral blood, taken from a patient treated with radiotherapy plus ipilimumab. These receptors were obtained from a human donor with non-small cell lung cancer who had a complete response to radiotherapy plus ipilimumab. The CDR3 runs from the conserved cysteine through the conserved F or W. The order of the fields is J gene, V gene, clone size, D gene, CDR3 protein, CDR3 DNA. The D gene is left open where the match is weak. The size of a clone is reported for some rows only, either as once, few or many, or as a class for expanded clones.

>TRBJ1-1|TRBV5-4|few|TRBD1
CASSGGDRRSVKAFF
TGTGCCAGCAGCGGGGGGGACAGGAGGAGTGTGAAAGCTTTCTTT
>TRBJ1-2|TRBV29-1|-|-
CSVGQTSNYGYTF
TGCAGCGTTGGGCAGACTTCTAACTATGGCTACACCTTC
>TRBJ2-4|TRBV4-1|-|-
CASSPLRGAKNIQYF
TGCGCCAGCAGCCCGCTCAGGGGCGCCAAAAACATTCAGTACTTC
>TRBJ2-4|TRBV5-1|-|-
CASSPGGRDIQYF
TGCGCCAGCAGTCCGGGGGGCAGAGACATTCAGTACTTC
>TRBJ1-2|TRBV5-6|-|-
CASSQSPTANYGYTF
TGTGCCAGCAGCCAGTCACCGACAGCTAACTATGGCTACACCTTC
>TRBJ1-2|TRBV6-1|-|TRBD1
CASTRTGKGYGYTF
TGTGCCAGCACCCGGACAGGGAAAGGGTATGGCTACACCTTC
>TRBJ2-7|TRBV5-1|-|TRBD2
CASSGGLAGVSYEQYF
TGCGCCAGCAGCGGCGGACTAGCGGGAGTATCCTACGAGCAGTACTTC
>TRBJ2-3|TRBV19|-|-
CASSIGVRGTDTQYF
TGTGCCAGTAGTATCGGGGTCCGGGGCACAGATACGCAGTATTTT
>TRBJ2-5|TRBV7-2|few|TRBD2
CASSLVSGGMEETQYF
TGTGCCAGCAGCTTAGTCAGCGGGGGGATGGAAGAGACCCAGTACTTC
>TRBJ1-3|TRBV5-1|once|-
CASSEQGSGNTIYF
TGCGCCAGCAGCGAACAGGGTTCTGGAAACACCATATATTTT
>TRBJ2-7|TRBV27|once|-
CASSELLNYEQYF
TGTGCCAGCAGCGAACTCCTAAACTACGAGCAGTACTTC
>TRBJ2-7|TRBV6-6|-|-
CASRPPPPGSNEQYF
TGTGCCAGCAGACCTCCCCCGCCGGGATCGAACGAGCAGTACTTC
>TRBJ2-2|TRBV19|-|-
CASSTQRSIGELFF
TGTGCCAGTAGTACCCAGCGGAGCATTGGCGAGCTGTTTTTT
>TRBJ2-7|TRBV6-5|-|-
CASSDRDTTYEQYF
TGTGCCAGCAGTGACCGGGACACCACCTACGAGCAGTACTTC
>TRBJ2-1|TRBV5-6|-|TRBD1
CASSVPQGRIYNEQFF
TGTGCCAGCAGCGTTCCACAGGGGCGGATATACAATGAGCAGTTCTTC
>TRBJ1-1|TRBV10-3|few|-
CAISPGQINTEAFF
TGTGCCATCAGTCCCGGACAGATTAACACTGAAGCTTTCTTT
>TRBJ2-7|TRBV5-4|-|-
CASSLDRREQYF
TGTGCCAGCAGCTTGGACCGTCGGGAGCAGTACTTC
>TRBJ1-1|TRBV2|-|TRBD1
CASDGQGMNTEAFF
TGTGCCAGCGACGGACAGGGCATGAACACTGAAGCTTTCTTT
>TRBJ2-7|TRBV7-6|-|-
CASSLGGRTYEQYF
TGTGCCAGCAGCTTAGGAGGCAGAACTTACGAGCAGTACTTC
>TRBJ1-2|TRBV28|-|-
CAAAQNYGYTF
TGTGCCGCCGCCCAGAACTATGGCTACACCTTC
>TRBJ2-2|TRBV19|-|TRBD2
CASMNLAGTGELFF
TGTGCCAGTATGAATCTAGCGGGGACCGGGGAGCTGTTTTTT
>TRBJ2-7|TRBV5-1|-|-
CASSLWRGGDEQYF
TGCGCCAGCAGCTTGTGGAGGGGGGGAGACGAGCAGTACTTC
>TRBJ2-1|TRBV5-1|-|TRBD1
CASSLSSTGARNEQFF
TGCGCCAGCAGCCTCTCCTCGACAGGGGCAAGGAATGAGCAGTTCTTC
>TRBJ2-3|TRBV30|-|TRBD2
CAWNLAGADTQYF
TGTGCCTGGAACCTAGCGGGAGCAGATACGCAGTATTTT
>TRBJ2-2|TRBV6-1|-|-
CASSGIGGTGELFF
TGTGCCAGCAGTGGGATAGGGGGAACCGGGGAGCTGTTTTTT
>TRBJ1-2|TRBV7-9|-|TRBD1
CASSRQGAVGYTF
TGTGCCAGCAGTCGACAGGGGGCGGTCGGCTACACCTTC
>TRBJ2-1|TRBV10-1|-|TRBD1
CASSEMAGTGYDEQFF
TGCGCCAGCAGTGAGATGGCCGGGACAGGGTATGATGAGCAGTTCTTC
>TRBJ2-7|TRBV28|-|-
CASSPPRGEQYF
TGTGCCAGCAGTCCCCCCCGGGGCGAGCAGTACTTC
>TRBJ1-2|TRBV6-1|-|-
CASSEAAGVNYGYTF
TGTGCCAGCAGTGAAGCTGCAGGGGTGAACTATGGCTACACCTTC
>TRBJ2-7|TRBV23-1|-|TRBD2
CASSHSTGTSGSLSYEQYF
TGCGCCAGCAGTCACTCCACCGGGACTAGCGGGAGCCTTTCTTACGAGCAGTACTTC
>TRBJ2-7|TRBV9|-|-
CASSVGGSYYEQYF
TGTGCCAGCAGCGTAGGCGGCAGTTATTACGAGCAGTACTTC
>TRBJ2-7|TRBV6-5|few|TRBD1
CASEGDRGHEQYF
TGTGCCAGTGAAGGGGACAGGGGCCACGAGCAGTACTTC
>TRBJ2-3|TRBV7-9|-|TRBD2
CASSTSGGRTDTQYF
TGTGCCAGCAGCACTAGCGGGGGGAGGACAGATACGCAGTATTTT
>TRBJ2-1|TRBV2|-|TRBD1
CASRDSGINEQFF
TGTGCCAGCCGGGACAGTGGGATCAATGAGCAGTTCTTC
>TRBJ2-5|TRBV5-1|-|TRBD2
CASSLTGLPQETQYF
TGCGCCAGCAGCTTGACGGGACTACCGCAAGAGACCCAGTACTTC
>TRBJ2-5|TRBV4-3|-|TRBD2
CASSRARIAGQETQYF
TGCGCCAGCAGCCGGGCAAGGATAGCGGGGCAAGAGACCCAGTACTTC
>TRBJ2-3|TRBV7-8|-|TRBD2
CASSLKGVGLAGSTDTQYF
TGTGCCAGCAGCTTAAAAGGGGTGGGACTAGCGGGTAGCACAGATACGCAGTATTTT
>TRBJ1-1|TRBV6-1|-|-
CASSEGQGIIAFF
TGTGCCAGCAGTGAGGGGCAGGGGATCATAGCTTTCTTT
>TRBJ2-7|TRBV27|-|TRBD1
CASRGTGLSYEQYF
TGTGCCAGCAGGGGGACAGGGCTCTCCTACGAGCAGTACTTC
>TRBJ2-1|TRBV7-7|-|TRBD1
CASSTGTGGHNEQFF
TGTGCCAGCAGTACCGGGACAGGGGGCCACAATGAGCAGTTCTTC
>TRBJ1-5|TRBV5-1|-|TRBD1
CASSFTGDSNQPQHF
TGCGCCAGCAGCTTTACAGGGGATAGCAATCAGCCCCAGCATTTT